This entry describes one T cell receptor beta chain. Its target is unknown. The data derive from a study of shared clonotypes between healthy human individuals. Overall study findings and caveats: There were few donors, and this limited the genetic and exposure-history diversity represented.

Splitting the CD4+ cells yielded a CD45RA+ naive subset and a CD45RA-negative memory subset. The germline V gene encodes CDR1 MNHEY and CDR2 SMNVEV (reference sequence). The CDR3 is 14 residues long. V trimming: 5 bases; J trimming: 8 bases; junction bases outside the gene matches: 11. Only in-frame clones appear in the TCRdb table, and some are missing; sequencing was by immunoSEQ multiplex PCR. The data hold about 2.3 million clones, with less than 95% observed a single time. Sequencing was carried out using naive CD4+ T cells from PBMCs. Indicated subset: CD45RA+ positively selected. J is TRBJ1-2 and V is TRBV27; TRBD1 agrees at 7 bases. The receptor was derived from a young man in good health. Some clones in this sample may be carry-over from other donors' samples. CDR3 region: CASSIHPGQKGYTF. As DNA, the CDR3 is TGTGCCAGCAGTATACACCCGGGACAGAAAGGCTACACCTTC.